These 8 T cell receptor beta chains came from one sample sequenced in a study of graft-versus-host responses after intestinal transplantation. The protocol was immunoSEQ multiplex PCR, while the TCRdb copy is restricted to in-frame clones and leaves out a portion. The data show some 85,000 clones, just under 95% seen once. The antigens these receptors bind are not known. The sequences come from unstimulated CD8+ T cells sorted from spleen or lymph node cells, collected before transplant. The origin of the receptors is a human donor who was the organ donor for an intestinal transplant.

This clone was observed a few times. V usage is TRBV6-5 and J usage is TRBJ2-1, with a tentative D call TRBD2 (5 bases). Germline V gene data show CDR1 as MNHEY and CDR2 as SVGAGI. The CDR3 covers 15 residues. With 5 bases removed from V and 0 bases from J, the gap between germline ends came to 11 bases. The CDR3 protein is CASSPADSSYNEQFF. For the CDR3, the DNA is TGTGCCAGCAGTCCAGCGGATAGCTCCTACAATGAGCAGTTCTTC.

The rearrangement uses TRBV5-6 and TRBJ2-7; 9 nucleotides line up with TRBD1. Trimming at V came to 7 bases and at J to 7 bases, leaving 9 bases not matched to a gene. The V gene's germline CDR1 is SGHDT and CDR2 YYEEEE. The CDR3 totals 13 residues. The CDR3 sequence is CASGVQGAREQYF. The DNA for the CDR3 is TGTGCCAGCGGAGTACAGGGGGCGAGAGAGCAGTACTTC.

The chain combines TRBV5-1 with TRBJ2-1; 8 bases map to TRBD2. The V segment lost 1 base and the J segment 3 bases; nucleotides outside the gene matches: 12. CDR1 and CDR2 from the germline V gene are SGHRS and YFSETQ. The CDR3 has 18 residues. The CDR3 region is CASSLISGEYRSYNEQFF. CDR3 DNA: TGCGCCAGCAGCTTGATTAGCGGGGAATACAGAAGCTACAATGAGCAGTTCTTC.

J is TRBJ2-7 and V is TRBV19; D might be TRBD2 (6 bases). V was cut by 3 bases and J by 0 bases, with 12 bases left in between. CDR1 is LNHDA and CDR2 is SQIVND in the germline V gene (reference sequence). This CDR3 spans 15 amino acids. Written as DNA, the CDR3 is TGTGCCAGTAGTATGGCCGGGGGTAGCTCCTACGAGCAGTACTTC. It yields the protein CASSMAGGSSYEQYF.

This rearrangement joins TRBV2 to TRBJ1-2, with a weak D call TRBD1 (6 bases). Germline V gives CDR1 SNHLY, CDR2 FYNNEI. V lost 6 bases, J lost 4 bases, and 15 bases lay in between. The CDR3 has 14 amino acids. CDR3 nucleotide sequence: TGTGCCAGCAGAGACACAGGGTACCGCTATGGCTACACCTTC. Translating gives CASRDTGYRYGYTF.

The table lists this clone with a count of one. CDR3 nucleotide sequence: TGTGCCAGCAGGCCACAGGGGGTCCCCCTCCACTTT. This encodes CASRPQGVPLHF. The chain is built from TRBV6-1 and TRBJ1-6; 8 positions match TRBD1. Germline V lookup: CDR1 MNHNS, CDR2 SASEGT. The CDR3 spans 12 residues. The junction had 5 bases not matched to a gene; V was cut back by 6 bases and J by 13 bases.

This chain links TRBV5-3 with TRBJ1-5; D not resolved. TRBV5-3 belongs to the ORF category, with a function that is uncertain. The V end was cut by 0 bases, the J end by 3 bases, with 7 bases between. CDR3 size: 14 residues. In DNA, the CDR3 is TGTGCCAGAAGCTTGGACGGTTCCAATCAGCCCCAGCATTTT. It specifies CARSLDGSNQPQHF.

As to this clone: Within the sample, other DNA sequences also encode this same CDR3. The V gene is TRBV19, the J gene TRBJ2-7; 11 nucleotides align to TRBD1. The V segment lost 3 bases and the J segment 3 bases; nucleotides outside the gene matches: 4. There are 15 residues in the CDR3. Germline V CDR1 and CDR2: LNHDA, SQIVND (reference sequence). The CDR3 bases are TGTGCCAGTAGTATCGGGACAGGGGGAAACTACGAGCAGTACTTC. This encodes CASSIGTGGNYEQYF.